These T cell receptor beta chains were read from a single sample in a study of blood T cell repertoires in COVID-19. Clones were read by immunoSEQ multiplex PCR, and TCRdb kept only the in-frame ones, dropping some. The sample yields roughly 100,000 clones, about 90% seen once. Sequencing input: peripheral blood. The receptors originated from a young man with acute or convalescent COVID-19. CDR3s include the opening cysteine and the closing phenylalanine or tryptophan. The order of the fields is V gene, J gene, CDR3 protein.

TRBV19	TRBJ1-2	CASGAIGYTF
TRBV30	TRBJ1-1	CAWSGRQGGGNTEAFF
TRBV7-2	TRBJ2-7	CASSLEQGTPYEQYF
TRBV5-4	TRBJ2-3	CASSPTTGSTDTQYF
TRBV30	TRBJ1-2	CAWSVGWGDGYTF
TRBV6-6	TRBJ2-2	CASSSGTSVGTGELFF
TRBV5-1	TRBJ2-5	CASSPAGQGQETQYF
TRBV15	TRBJ2-7	CATSPGTGGREQYF
TRBV7-2	TRBJ1-1	CASTLRTGNAEAFF
TRBV27	TRBJ2-7	CASSRQQGYEQYF
TRBV6-4	TRBJ1-2	CASSAGTTYGYTF
TRBV5-1	TRBJ1-1	CASSSDRAAPEAFF
TRBV24-1	TRBJ2-4	CATSDAFGGENIQYF
TRBV9	TRBJ2-5	CASSVGSGGAVETQYF
TRBV30	TRBJ1-1	CAWSPQLNTEAFF
TRBV5-4	TRBJ2-3	CASSFFTDTQYF
TRBV6-1	TRBJ1-2	CASSEDRGPWGYTF
TRBV5-6	TRBJ2-7	CASSSLHLGGASYEQYF
TRBV13	TRBJ2-7	CASSLEQGEQYF
TRBV9	TRBJ1-3	CASSVANTIYF
TRBV18	TRBJ1-5	CASSLSTTGRRNQPQHF
TRBV5-4	TRBJ2-3	CASSLTGSTDTQYF
TRBV5-4	TRBJ2-1	CASRLAADSSYNEQFF
TRBV12-3/TRBV12-4	TRBJ2-3	CASSFQADTQYF
TRBV30	TRBJ2-2	CAWSPSTGELFF
TRBV27	TRBJ1-1	CASSFTGGAEAFF
TRBV7-2	TRBJ2-7	CASSPYYEQYF
TRBV9	TRBJ2-1	CASSVGGRVYNEQFF
TRBV5-4	TRBJ1-1	CASSATGGTEAFF
TRBV9	TRBJ2-1	CASSAEYSGRGDNEQFF
TRBV11-2	TRBJ1-1	CASSPGDKNTEAFF
TRBV19	TRBJ2-3	CASTYKQGGTDTQYF
TRBV6-5	TRBJ2-7	CASSYRQTYEQYF
TRBV12-2	TRBJ1-1	CASRLERSPKDVGAFF
TRBV13	TRBJ2-5	CASSLHGPQYF
TRBV7-6	TRBJ1-6	CASSLGDMGNSPLHF
TRBV11-3	TRBJ1-1	CASSLSDTEAFF
TRBV27	TRBJ1-1	CASSTSPYTEAFF